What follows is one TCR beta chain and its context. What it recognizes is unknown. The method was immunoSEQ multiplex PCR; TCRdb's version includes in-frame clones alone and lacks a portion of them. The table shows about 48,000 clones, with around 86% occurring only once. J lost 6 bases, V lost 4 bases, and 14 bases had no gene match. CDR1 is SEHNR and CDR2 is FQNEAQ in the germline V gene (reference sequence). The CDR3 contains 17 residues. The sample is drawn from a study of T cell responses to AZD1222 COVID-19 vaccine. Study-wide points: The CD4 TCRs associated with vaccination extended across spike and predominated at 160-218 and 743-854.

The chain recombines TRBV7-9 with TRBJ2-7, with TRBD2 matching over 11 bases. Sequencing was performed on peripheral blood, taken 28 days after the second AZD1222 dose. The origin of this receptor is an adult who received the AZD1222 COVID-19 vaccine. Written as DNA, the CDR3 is TGTGCCAGCAGCTCCAAGGGACTAGCGGCCAACCCAGCCGAGCAGTACTTC. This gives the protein CASSSKGLAANPAEQYF.